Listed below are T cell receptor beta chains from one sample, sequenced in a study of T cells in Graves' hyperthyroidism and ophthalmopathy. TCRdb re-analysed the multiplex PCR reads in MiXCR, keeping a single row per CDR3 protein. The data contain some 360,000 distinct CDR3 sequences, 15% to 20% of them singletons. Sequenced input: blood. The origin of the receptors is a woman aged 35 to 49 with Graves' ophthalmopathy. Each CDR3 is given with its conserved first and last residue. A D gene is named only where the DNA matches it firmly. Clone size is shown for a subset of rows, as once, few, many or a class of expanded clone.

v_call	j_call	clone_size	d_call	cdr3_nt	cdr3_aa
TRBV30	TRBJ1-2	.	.	TGTGCCTGGAGTGGGAGGGGCAGGAAAATTAACTATGGCTACACCTTC	CAWSGRGRKINYGYTF
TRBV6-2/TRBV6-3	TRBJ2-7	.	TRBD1	TGTGCCACCGGGACAGGGGGGTACGAGCAGTACTTC	CATGTGGYEQYF
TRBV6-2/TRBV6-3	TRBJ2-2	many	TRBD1	TGTGCCAGTGGACAGGGGCTAAACACCGGGGAGCTGTTTTTT	CASGQGLNTGELFF
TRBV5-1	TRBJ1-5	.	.	TGCGCCAGCAGCTTGGTTTCCGGGGCAAATCAGCCCCAGCATTTT	CASSLVSGANQPQHF
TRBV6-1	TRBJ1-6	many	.	TGTGCCAGCAACAGGGATGGGTCACCCCTCCACTTT	CASNRDGSPLHF
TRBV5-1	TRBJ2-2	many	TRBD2	TGCGCCAGCAGCTTGGGACCGACTAGCGAGAGCACCGGGGAGCTGTTTTTT	CASSLGPTSESTGELFF
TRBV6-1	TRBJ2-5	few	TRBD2	TGTGCCAGCAGTGGGGCTAGGGGACTAGCGACCCAGTACTTC	CASSGARGLATQYF
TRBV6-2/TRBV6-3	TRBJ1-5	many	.	TGTGCCAGCAGTTACTTGGGGACCGAAATATATAGCAATCAGCCCCAGCATTTT	CASSYLGTEIYSNQPQHF
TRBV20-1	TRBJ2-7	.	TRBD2	TGCAGTGCGTCGACTAGCGGCCAGTACTTC	CSASTSGQYF
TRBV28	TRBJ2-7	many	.	TGTGCCAGCAGTTTTCTTGTAGGTCGGCCACCCCCCTACGAGCAGTACTTC	CASSFLVGRPPPYEQYF
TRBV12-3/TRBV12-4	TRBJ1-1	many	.	TGTGCCAGCAGTTTCGCCGGACAGAACACTGAAGCTTTCTTT	CASSFAGQNTEAFF
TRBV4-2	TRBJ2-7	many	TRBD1	TGTGCCAGCAGCCAAGACGACAGGGCGGTCGAGCAGTACTTC	CASSQDDRAVEQYF
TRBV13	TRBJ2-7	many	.	TGTGCCAGCAGCTCCCCGACAGCGAGCTCCTACGAGCAGTACTTC	CASSSPTASSYEQYF
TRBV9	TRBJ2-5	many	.	TGTGCCAGCAGCGGGGACGGATTGGAAGAGACCCAGTACTTC	CASSGDGLEETQYF
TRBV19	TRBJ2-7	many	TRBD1	TGTGCCAGTACCGGACAGGGGGGACAATACGAGCAGTACTTC	CASTGQGGQYEQYF
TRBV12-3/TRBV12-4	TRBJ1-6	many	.	TGTGCCAGCAGTTTAACGGGAGGAGGGATTTCACCCCTCCACTTT	CASSLTGGGISPLHF
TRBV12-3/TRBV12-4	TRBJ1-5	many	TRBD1	TGTGCCAGCAGTCCGAAGGACAGGGGGGATCAGCCCCAGCATTTT	CASSPKDRGDQPQHF
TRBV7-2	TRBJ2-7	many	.	TGTGCCAGCAGCTTAGCCTACGGGGACGAGCAGTACTTC	CASSLAYGDEQYF
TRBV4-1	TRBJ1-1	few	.	TGCGCCAGCAAAGGACATGCAGGTTTTACCAACATTAACACTGAAGCTTTCTTT	CASKGHAGFTNINTEAFF
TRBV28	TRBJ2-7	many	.	TGTGCCAGCAGTCTCCCTCTAGCGAAAGTCTACGAGCAGTACTTC	CASSLPLAKVYEQYF
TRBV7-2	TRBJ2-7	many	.	TGTGCCAGCGGGTTCGGCCCAAACTACGAGCAGTACTTC	CASGFGPNYEQYF
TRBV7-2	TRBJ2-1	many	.	TGTGCCAGCAGCTTAGGACTAGGCCCTTACAATGAGCAGTTCTTC	CASSLGLGPYNEQFF
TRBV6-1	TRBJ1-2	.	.	TGTGCCAGCAGTGAAATTCGGGGGGGCTATGGCTACACCTTC	CASSEIRGGYGYTF
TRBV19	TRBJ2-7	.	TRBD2	TGTGCCAGTAGTAGAAGACTAGCGTACTCCTACGAGCAGTACTTC	CASSRRLAYSYEQYF
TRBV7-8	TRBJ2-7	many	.	TGTGCCGGCCGGAAGCTCGACAGTTCCTACGAGCAGTACTTC	CAGRKLDSSYEQYF
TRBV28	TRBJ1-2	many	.	TGTGCCAGCAGAAGACGGGACGGGCGTGGCTACACCTTC	CASRRRDGRGYTF
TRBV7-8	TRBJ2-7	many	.	TGTGCCAGCAGGCCTGGGCCCATCGACGAGCAGTACTTC	CASRPGPIDEQYF
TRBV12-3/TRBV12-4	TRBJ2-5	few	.	TGTGCCAGCAGCCTCGGGGCGGGGGAGACCCAGTACTTC	CASSLGAGETQYF
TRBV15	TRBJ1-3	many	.	TGTGCCACCAGCAGAGATCCGTTTCTGGGGCCTGGAAACACCATATATTTT	CATSRDPFLGPGNTIYF
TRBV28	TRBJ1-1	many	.	TGTGCCAGCAGGCGGGATACTGAAGCTTTCTTT	CASRRDTEAFF
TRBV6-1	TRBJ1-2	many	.	TGTGCCAGCAGTCGGGCCTCGGCAAAGGATGGCTACACCTTC	CASSRASAKDGYTF
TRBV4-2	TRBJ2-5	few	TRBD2	TGTGCCAGCAGCCAAGATTACGGGACTTGCGGGAGGGGAGAGACCCAGTACTTC	CASSQDYGTCGRGETQYF
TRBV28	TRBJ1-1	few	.	TGTGCCAGCAGACCGCCAGACACTGAAGCTTTCTTT	CASRPPDTEAFF
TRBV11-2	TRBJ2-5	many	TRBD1	TGTGCCAGCAGCGCACACTCAGGGGGTCAAGAGACCCAGTACTTC	CASSAHSGGQETQYF
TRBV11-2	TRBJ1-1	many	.	TGTGCCAGCAGCCGAGAGTATAGGGGTAGCACTGAAGCTTTCTTT	CASSREYRGSTEAFF
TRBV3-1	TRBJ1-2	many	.	TGTGCCAGCAGCCAAGATCTTGGGGCCGGCTACACCTTC	CASSQDLGAGYTF
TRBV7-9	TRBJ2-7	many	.	TGTGCCAGCAGCTTAGCGAAGACAGTGCCACCATACGAGCAGTACTTC	CASSLAKTVPPYEQYF
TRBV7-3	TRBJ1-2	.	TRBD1	TGTGCCAGCAGCATCGACAGGGATGGTGGCTACACCTTC	CASSIDRDGGYTF
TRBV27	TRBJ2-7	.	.	TGTGCCAGCAGTTTATATATCGGGAGTTACGAGCAGTACTTC	CASSLYIGSYEQYF
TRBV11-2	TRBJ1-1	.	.	TGTGCCAGCGGCTCCGCCAATACAGAAGAAGCTTTCTTT	CASGSANTEEAFF
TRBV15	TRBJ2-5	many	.	TGTGCCACCAGCGGGACCACAACCACAGGGTTCGAAGAGACCCAGTACTTC	CATSGTTTTGFEETQYF
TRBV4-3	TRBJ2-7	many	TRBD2	TGCGCCAGCAGCCAAGAGGCGGGAGGGGGGGGCGAGCAGTACTTC	CASSQEAGGGGEQYF
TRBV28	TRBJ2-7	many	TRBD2	TGTGCCAGCAGTTTGTGGGATAGCGGGAGCTCTGAATTC	CASSLWDSGSSEF
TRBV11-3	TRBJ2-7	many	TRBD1	TGTGCCAGCAGCTTAGGTCCGGGACAGGGGGCAGGCGAGCAGTACTTC	CASSLGPGQGAGEQYF
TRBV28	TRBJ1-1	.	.	TGTGCCCGTTCTATGAACACTGAAGCTCTCTTT	CARSMNTEALF
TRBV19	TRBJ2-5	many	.	TGTGCCAGTTCCCAGCAGCCAAGTTCGGCCCAGTACTTC	CASSQQPSSAQYF
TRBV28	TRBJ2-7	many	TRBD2	TGTGCCAGCTTAGGACTAGCGGGAGTATGGGAGCAGTACTTC	CASLGLAGVWEQYF
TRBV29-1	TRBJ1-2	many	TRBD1	TGCAGCGTTGTTGGGGGACAGGGCTCCGTTGGCTACACCTTC	CSVVGGQGSVGYTF
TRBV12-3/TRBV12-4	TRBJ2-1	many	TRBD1	TGTGCCAGCAGCTCGACAGGGGGCAAGTATGAGCAGTTCTTC	CASSSTGGKYEQFF
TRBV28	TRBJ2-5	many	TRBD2	TGTGCCAGCAGTATACCACTAGCGGGTCTTTCGGAGACCCAGTACTTC	CASSIPLAGLSETQYF
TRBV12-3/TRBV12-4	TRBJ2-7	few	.	TGTGCCAGCGGCCGTCCCACGTCTGGGGAGCAGTACTTC	CASGRPTSGEQYF
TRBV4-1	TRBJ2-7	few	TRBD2	TGCGCCAGCAGCCAAGAGTCTAGCGGGGTATACGAGCAGTACTTC	CASSQESSGVYEQYF
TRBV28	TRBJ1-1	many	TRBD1	TGTGCCAGCAGTTCTGGGACAGGGAGGAACACTGAAGCTTTCTTT	CASSSGTGRNTEAFF